The T cell receptor (beta chain) under discussion was sequenced for a study of blood T cell repertoires in COVID-19 (TCRdb year 2020). Regarding the research as a whole: Samples covering the acute and convalescent phases of COVID-19 were provided by collaborators in the United States, Italy and Spain. A freely available public database, intended as a resource for researchers studying the immune response to SARS-CoV-2, is where the repertoires were released. The prospective study material was composed of cDNA or gDNA derived from T cells, B-cell-depleted T cells, or PBMCs. Subjects who had been exposed to COVID-19, were actively infected with it, or had recovered from it provided the deeply sampled blood TCRbeta repertoires that made up the dataset. Where available, HLA class I and class II types were taken from metadata supplied by the sample provider and were not determined by assay-based typing. The sample metadata nearly always contained a de-identified subject ID, COVID-19 status, age in years and sex. The samples were drawn from the first 160 participants of the ongoing ImmuneRACE study and from 1,254 subjects provided by 6 global collaborators. What the authors observed across the whole study: How much clinical and demographic metadata was included differed by source and by participant, and the metadata was provided uncurated.

TCRbeta CDR3 regions were amplified from genomic DNA by means of the immunoSEQ Assay, a bias-controlled multiplex PCR. In the paper's pipeline: Within the assay, amplification of reference gene primers was used to estimate how many nucleated cells each sample contained. Sequence reads were collapsed and filtered to measure the absolute abundance of every unique TCRbeta CDR3 rearrangement. For each sample, productive Simpson clonality was calculated as the square root of Simpson's diversity index over productive rearrangements. Drawn from immuneACCESS, this table holds only the in-frame rearrangements with V and J called that TCRdb kept. Clones are partly lost; checked studies trace under half to an unresolved V gene and leave the rest unexplained. V, J and clone size are taken as reported in that table, and D and trimming were inferred from the DNA itself. This sample gives about 230,000 clones in total; 65% to 90% of them show up just once. The ten largest clones add up to roughly 12% of the sample.

Concerning this clone itself: Its specific antigen is unknown. No much larger clone exists at a distance of one base, and base qualities are not known.

In Seattle, one collaborating source enrolled patients while the infection was active and tracked those patients longitudinally over the course of disease. The collaborating institutions used their own protocols to collect whole blood in K2EDTA tubes. For TCRbeta analysis, collaborator samples were shipped as frozen whole blood, as isolated PBMCs, or as DNA extracted from either sample type. The CDR3 runs 15 amino acids, cysteine and phenylalanine included. Only the CDR3 DNA stays, 45 bases, in frame from base 1. V lost 0 bases and J lost 4 bases, and the count of bases not matched to a germline gene is 2. The CDR1 and CDR2 encoded by the germline V gene are KGHSH and LQKENI.

The sequenced sample was peripheral blood. The clonotype was recovered from a man in his forties or fifties with COVID-19, enrolled during active disease. Here the chain combines TRBV18 and TRBJ2-1, with 8 middle bases fitting TRBD1. This receptor has the CDR3 CASSPPGQEYNEQFF. The base sequence is TGTGCCAGCTCACCACCGGGACAGGAGTACAATGAGCAGTTCTTC.